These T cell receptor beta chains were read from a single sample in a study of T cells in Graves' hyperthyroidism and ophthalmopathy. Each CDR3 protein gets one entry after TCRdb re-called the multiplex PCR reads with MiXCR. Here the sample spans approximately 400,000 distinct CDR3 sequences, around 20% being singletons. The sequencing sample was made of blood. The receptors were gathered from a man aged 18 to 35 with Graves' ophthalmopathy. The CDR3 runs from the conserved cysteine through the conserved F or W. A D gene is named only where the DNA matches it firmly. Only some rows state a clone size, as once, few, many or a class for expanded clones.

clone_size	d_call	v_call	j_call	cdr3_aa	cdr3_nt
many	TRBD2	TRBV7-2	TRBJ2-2	CASSLSGGAHTGELFF	TGTGCCAGCAGCTTATCCGGGGGGGCCCACACCGGGGAGCTGTTTTTT
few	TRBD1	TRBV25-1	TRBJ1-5	CASSGTGANQPQHF	TGTGCCAGCAGTGGTACAGGGGCCAATCAGCCCCAGCATTTT
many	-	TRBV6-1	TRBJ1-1	CASRVTGGTEAFF	TGTGCCAGCAGGGTCACAGGAGGGACTGAAGCTTTCTTT
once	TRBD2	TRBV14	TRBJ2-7	CASSQEGVSGLYYEQYF	TGTGCCAGCAGCCAAGAGGGAGTTAGCGGGCTTTACTACGAGCAGTACTTC
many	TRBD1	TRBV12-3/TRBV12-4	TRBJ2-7	CASSLDRANEQYF	TGTGCCAGCAGTTTGGACAGGGCCAACGAGCAGTACTTC
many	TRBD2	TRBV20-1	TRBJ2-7	CSARDGDSGDSYEQYF	TGCAGTGCTAGAGATGGGGATAGCGGGGACTCCTACGAGCAGTACTTC
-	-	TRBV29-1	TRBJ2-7	CSVAMIDAYEQYF	TGCAGCGTTGCGATGATTGACGCCTACGAGCAGTACTTC
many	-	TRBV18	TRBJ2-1	CASSPISYDEQFF	TGTGCCAGCTCACCTATTAGTTACGATGAGCAGTTCTTC
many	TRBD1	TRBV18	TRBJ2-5	CASSPRTGEETQYF	TGTGCCAGCTCACCACGGACAGGGGAAGAGACCCAGTACTTC
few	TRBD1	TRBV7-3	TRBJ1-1	CASSSQGVTEAFF	TGTGCCAGCAGCTCACAGGGGGTCACTGAAGCTTTCTTT
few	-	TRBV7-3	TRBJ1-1	CASSLGYPPTEAFF	TGTGCCAGCAGTCTAGGGTACCCCCCCACTGAAGCTTTCTTT
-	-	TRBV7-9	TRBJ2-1	CASSLLGGKGYEQFF	TGTGCCAGCAGCCTCCTTGGCGGGAAGGGGTATGAGCAGTTCTTC
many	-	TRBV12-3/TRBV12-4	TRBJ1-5	CASSYTGWRGDQPQHF	TGTGCCAGCAGTTATACAGGGTGGCGCGGAGATCAGCCCCAGCATTTT
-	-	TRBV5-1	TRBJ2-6	CASSLRGTVPNSGANVLTF	TGCGCCAGCAGCTTGAGGGGCACTGTTCCCAACTCTGGGGCCAACGTCCTGACTTTC
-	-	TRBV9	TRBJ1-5	CASSVGTDNQPQHF	TGTGCCAGCAGCGTAGGGACAGATAATCAGCCCCAGCATTTT
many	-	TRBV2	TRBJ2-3	CASSAQGQSDTQYF	TGTGCCAGCAGTGCCCAGGGGCAATCAGATACGCAGTATTTT
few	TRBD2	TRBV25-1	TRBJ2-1	CASRAGTSGSSSYNEQFF	TGTGCCAGCAGGGCCGGGACTAGCGGATCGAGCTCCTACAATGAGCAGTTCTTC
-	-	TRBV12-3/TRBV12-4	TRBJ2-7	CASSPPSGTYEQYF	TGTGCCAGCAGTCCCCCCTCAGGAACCTACGAGCAGTACTTC
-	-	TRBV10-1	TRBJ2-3	CASSESSTDTQYF	TGCGCCAGCAGTGAGTCTAGCACAGATACGCAGTATTTT
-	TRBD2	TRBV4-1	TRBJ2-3	CASSQAGTTLTDTQYF	TGCGCCAGCAGCCAAGCCGGGACTACCCTCACAGATACGCAGTATTTT
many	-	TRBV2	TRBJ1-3	CASNRAPGNTIYF	TGTGCCAGCAACAGGGCCCCTGGAAACACCATATATTTT
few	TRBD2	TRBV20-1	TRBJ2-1	CSARTAGVYNEQFF	TGCAGTGCTAGGACAGCGGGGGTTTACAATGAGCAGTTCTTC
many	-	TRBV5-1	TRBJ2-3	CASSLAQSTQYF	TGCGCCAGCAGCCTAGCACAGTCTACGCAGTATTTT
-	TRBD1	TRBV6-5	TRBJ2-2	CASSHRDRGSGELFF	TGTGCCAGCAGTCACCGGGACAGGGGCTCCGGGGAGCTGTTTTTT
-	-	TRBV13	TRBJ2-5	CASSRRQDQETQYF	TGTGCCAGCAGCCGTCGACAGGACCAAGAGACCCAGTACTTC
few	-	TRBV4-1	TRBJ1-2	CASSQGLTVSAYGYTF	TGCGCCAGCAGCCAAGGGCTGACAGTGAGTGCCTATGGCTACACCTTC
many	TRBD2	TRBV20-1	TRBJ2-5	CSAGGAGLAGIETQYF	TGCAGTGCTGGTGGGGCAGGACTAGCGGGGATTGAGACCCAGTACTTC
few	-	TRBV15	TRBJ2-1	CATIGRDPYNEQFF	TGTGCCACCATAGGCAGGGATCCCTACAATGAGCAGTTCTTC
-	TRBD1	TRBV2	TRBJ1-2	CASRGAGRGRGYTF	TGTGCCAGTCGGGGGGCGGGGAGGGGGCGTGGCTACACCTTC
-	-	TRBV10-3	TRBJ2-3	CAIGLGTDTQYF	TGTGCCATCGGCCTGGGGACAGATACGCAGTATTTT
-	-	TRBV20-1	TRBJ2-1	CSCQGKTNEQFF	TGCAGTTGTCAGGGGAAGACCAATGAGCAGTTCTTC
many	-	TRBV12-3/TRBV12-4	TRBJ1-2	CASSFLPGAGGYTF	TGTGCCAGCAGTTTCCTCCCAGGGGCGGGTGGCTACACCTTC
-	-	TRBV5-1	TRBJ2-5	CASSLGRGKETQYF	TGCGCCAGCAGCTTGGGCAGGGGAAAAGAGACCCAGTACTTC
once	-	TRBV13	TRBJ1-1	CASKPTEVTEAFF	TGTGCCAGCAAACCGACGGAGGTCACTGAAGCTTTCTTT
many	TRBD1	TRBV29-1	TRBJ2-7	CSVTTGLHSYEQYF	TGCAGCGTAACGACAGGGCTCCACTCCTACGAGCAGTACTTC
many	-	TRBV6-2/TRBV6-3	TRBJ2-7	CASRESGTDSYEQYF	TGTGCCAGCAGGGAGTCCGGGACGGACTCCTACGAGCAGTACTTC
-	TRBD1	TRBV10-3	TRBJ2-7	CAISETRLGQSSYEQYF	TGTGCCATCAGTGAGACACGGTTGGGACAGAGCTCCTACGAGCAGTACTTC
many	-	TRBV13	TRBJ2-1	CASSSRVPSVNEQFF	TGTGCCAGCAGCTCCCGGGTCCCCAGTGTCAATGAGCAGTTCTTC
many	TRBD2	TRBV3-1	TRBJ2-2	CASSQDSGGAGELFF	TGTGCCAGCAGCCAAGATAGCGGGGGGGCCGGGGAGCTGTTTTTT
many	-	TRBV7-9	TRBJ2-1	CASSFDLSSYNEQFF	TGTGCCAGCAGCTTTGACCTGAGCTCCTACAATGAGCAGTTCTTC
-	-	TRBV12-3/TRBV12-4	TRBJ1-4	CASSPRGVNPFLNEKLFF	TGTGCCAGCAGTCCCCGGGGGGTCAACCCCTTTTTAAATGAAAAACTGTTTTTT
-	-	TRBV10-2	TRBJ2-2	CASSEIGGTGELFF	TGCGCCAGCAGCGAGATCGGCGGGACCGGGGAGCTGTTTTTT
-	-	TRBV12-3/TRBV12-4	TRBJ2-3	CASSLALGQSLRADTQYF	TGTGCCAGCAGTTTAGCGCTAGGACAGAGCTTGAGGGCAGATACGCAGTATTTT
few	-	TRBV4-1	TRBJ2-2	CASSHPGPSGELFF	TGCGCCAGCAGCCACCCCGGACCTAGCGGGGAGCTGTTTTTT
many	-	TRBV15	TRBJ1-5	CATSTPHRAGQPQHF	TGTGCCACCAGCACCCCACACAGGGCGGGTCAGCCCCAGCATTTT
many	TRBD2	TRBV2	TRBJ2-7	CASSERSSGALSYEQYF	TGTGCCAGCAGTGAAAGGTCTAGCGGGGCCCTATCCTACGAGCAGTACTTC
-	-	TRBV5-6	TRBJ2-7	CASSKATGGLFYEQYF	TGTGCCAGCAGCAAGGCTACGGGGGGCCTCTTCTACGAGCAGTACTTC
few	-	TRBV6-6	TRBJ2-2	CASSYEGSTGELFF	TGTGCCAGCAGTTATGAGGGGAGCACCGGGGAGCTGTTTTTT
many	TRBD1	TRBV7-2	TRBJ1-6	CASSLGQGANSPLHF	TGTGCCAGCAGCTTAGGACAGGGCGCGAATTCACCCCTCCACTTT
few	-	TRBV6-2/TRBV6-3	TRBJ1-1	CASSYGGLAFF	TGTGCCAGCAGTTACGGGGGTCTGGCTTTCTTT
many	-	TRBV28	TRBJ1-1	CASAIEGGDTEAFF	TGTGCCAGCGCCATTGAGGGTGGGGACACTGAAGCTTTCTTT
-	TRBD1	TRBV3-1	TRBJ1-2	CASSPGQGAAAGYTF	TGTGCCAGCAGCCCCGGACAGGGGGCCGCCGCTGGCTACACCTTC
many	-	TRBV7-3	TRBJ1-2	CASSPQGFPDYGYTF	TGTGCCAGCAGCCCCCAGGGTTTTCCGGACTATGGCTACACCTTC
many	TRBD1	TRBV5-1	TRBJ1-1	CASRGTGQGMNTEAFF	TGCGCCAGCAGGGGGACAGGGCAGGGGATGAACACTGAAGCTTTCTTT
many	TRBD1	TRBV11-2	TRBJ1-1	CASSTDRDTAFF	TGTGCCAGCAGCACGGACAGGGATACTGCTTTCTTT
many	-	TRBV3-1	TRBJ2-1	CASSQGPYNEQFF	TGTGCCAGCAGCCAAGGACCCTACAATGAGCAGTTCTTC
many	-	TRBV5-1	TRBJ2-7	CASSLMRGGGEVQYF	TGCGCCAGCAGCTTGATGAGGGGGGGCGGAGAAGTGCAGTACTTC